What follows are 19 T cell receptor beta chains derived from one specimen sequenced in a study of Ad26.COV2.S vaccination and SARS-CoV-2 variants (dated by TCRdb to the early 2020s). Taken with the paper, the label for time point translates to: individuals recovered from natural SARS-CoV-2 infection. The library came from the immunoSEQ multiplex PCR assay. TCRdb re-hosts the immuneACCESS table, in-frame sequences only. Its copies lack some clones; in the studies checked, an unresolved V gene accounts for under half of them, and the cause for the rest is not known. This sample comprises tens of thousands of clones, approximately 81% of them detected only once. The ten largest clonotypes hold 16% of the sample. The material sequenced was peripheral blood, taken after recovery from COVID-19. These receptors were obtained from a human donor who had recovered from COVID-19.

The gene calls are TRBV19 and TRBJ2-2, with 8 nucleotides matching TRBD2. With 8 bases clipped from V and 0 bases from J, the junction kept 17 bases outside the gene matches. The CDR3 runs 19 residues. The germline CDR1 and CDR2 sequences are LNHDA and SQIVND (reference sequence). CDR3 nucleotides: TGTGCCAGTCGATCCGCCTCACGGAAACTAGCGGCGAACACCGGGGAGCTGTTTTTT. As protein: CASRSASRKLAANTGELFF.

CDR3 nucleotide sequence: TGTGCCAGCAGCGTAGGGGGGGGCGATTATACGCAGTATTTT. This codes for CASSVGGGDYTQYF. The chain is built from TRBV9 and TRBJ2-3; tentatively, D is TRBD2 (7 bases). Deletions cut 0 bases from V and 7 bases from J, with 12 bases between. This CDR3 comprises 14 residues. Germline V lookup: CDR1 SGDLS, CDR2 YYNGEE. Complete variable domain (other parts from reference TRBV9 and TRBJ2-3): DSGVTQTPKHLITATGQRVTLRCSPRSGDLSVYWYQQSLDQGLQFLIQYYNGEERAKGNILERFSAQQFPDLHSELNLSSLELGDSALYFCASSVGGGDYTQYFGPGTRLTVL.

This clone came up a few times. V is TRBV2 and J is TRBJ2-2; 14 bases agree with TRBD2. Trimming cost V 8 bases and J 4 bases; bases outside gene matches: 9. This CDR3 is 17 amino acids long. Germline assignment: CDR1 SNHLY and CDR2 FYNNEI. The CDR3 loop is CASGAGGLAGVTGELFF. CDR3 in DNA: TGTGCCAGCGGGGCCGGGGGACTAGCGGGAGTCACCGGGGAGCTGTTTTTT.

The gene calls are TRBV19 and TRBJ2-1; no clear D. The CDR3 spans 12 residues. Germline CDR1 and CDR2: LNHDA and SQIVND (reference sequence). V shed 6 bases and J shed 3 bases, with 6 bases lying between them. Here the CDR3 DNA reads TGTGCCAGTAGGGGGATCTACAATGAGCAGTTCTTC. Translating gives CASRGIYNEQFF.

V is TRBV28 and J is TRBJ1-6; no reliable D call. The V and J ends lost 6 bases and 7 bases respectively, with 16 bases between them. The CDR3 extends over 15 amino acids. Germline lookup yields CDR1 MDHEN and CDR2 SYDVKM. The CDR3 reads CASRLGPMGNSPLHF. The CDR3 DNA is TGTGCCAGCAGGCTGGGCCCTATGGGGAATTCACCCCTCCACTTT.

The chain joins TRBV18 to TRBJ2-1; tentatively, D is TRBD1 (6 bases). Trimming pared 5 bases from V and 0 bases from J, leaving 11 bases between. In germline, CDR1 is KGHSH, CDR2 LQKENI. The CDR3 runs to 15 residues. CDR3 DNA: TGTGCCAGCTCAAAAGGACAGTCCTCCTACAATGAGCAGTTCTTC. Translation gives CASSKGQSSYNEQFF.

The chain links TRBV6-2 or TRBV6-3 to TRBJ1-5, with TRBD1 as a possible D gene (5 bases). The V and J ends lost 5 bases and 4 bases respectively, with 15 bases between them. CDR1 and CDR2 (germline): MNHEY, SVGEGT. This CDR3 has 15 amino acids. The CDR3 nucleotides read TGTGCCAGCAGTACCATGGGGGTCCAGAATCAGCCCCAGCATTTT. Its protein is CASSTMGVQNQPQHF.

Written as DNA, the CDR3 is TGTGCCAGCAGCTTAGGGGCAGGGGACTACGAGCAGTACTTC. Its translation: CASSLGAGDYEQYF. The V call is TRBV7-6, the J call TRBJ2-7; D is perhaps TRBD1 (6 bases). Germline loops: CDR1 SGHVS, CDR2 FNYEAQ. This CDR3 is 14 amino acids long. The V end was cut by 1 base, the J end by 3 bases, with 10 bases between.

This chain links TRBV29-1 with TRBJ2-2; TRBD1 might be the D (6 bases). The CDR3 runs 14 residues. Trimming removed 5 bases at V and 0 bases at J, with 10 bases between. Germline V gene lookup returns CDR1 SQVTM and CDR2 ANQGSEA. For the CDR3, the DNA is TGCAGCGTTATGGGACAACCGAACACCGGGGAGCTGTTTTTT. Protein: CSVMGQPNTGELFF.

This rearrangement joins TRBV27 to TRBJ1-2; D gene ambiguous. V lost 4 bases to trimming and J lost 4 bases, with 10 bases between them. Germline V CDR1 and CDR2: MNHEY, SMNVEV (reference sequence). This CDR3 contains 13 residues. Written as DNA, the CDR3 is TGTGCCAGCAGTTCCGTGGGCGGCTATGGCTACACCTTC. It encodes CASSSVGGYGYTF.

This clone was counted between two and nine times. The chain joins TRBV2 to TRBJ1-1; 8 nucleotides match TRBD1. Looked up from germline, CDR1 is SNHLY and CDR2 is FYNNEI. J gave up 11 bases and V 4 bases, and 9 bases lay outside the gene matches. This CDR3 has 13 residues. The CDR3 DNA reads TGTGCCAGCAGTGCCCGAGTGGACAGGGAGGCTTTCTTT. Translating it yields CASSARVDREAFF.

The chain joins TRBV27 to TRBJ2-7, with D uncertain. The CDR3 covers 14 residues. The V end lost 2 bases, the J end lost 6 bases, and 14 bases lay between the germline ends. CDR1 is MNHEY, CDR2 SMNVEV, per germline (reference sequence). The CDR3 reads CASSLVVGLREQYF. CDR3 sequence (DNA): TGTGCCAGCAGTTTAGTAGTGGGCCTCCGCGAGCAGTACTTC.

By proportion, this clone is medium-sized. This chain links TRBV7-8 with TRBJ2-7; 12 positions match TRBD2. There are 18 residues in the CDR3. Germline loops: CDR1 SGHVS, CDR2 FQNEAQ. V was clipped by 1 base and J by 2 bases; unmatched bases: 9. The CDR3 DNA reads as TGTGCCAGCAGCTTAGAGTTAAGTGCTAGCGGGAGGGCCTACGAGCAGTACTTC. This encodes CASSLELSASGRAYEQYF.

The chain employs TRBV7-9 and TRBJ1-2; 7 bases are a match to TRBD1. This CDR3 contains 12 residues. Germline lookup yields CDR1 SEHNR and CDR2 FQNEAQ (reference sequence). V shed 3 bases, J shed 8 bases, and the junction held 3 bases outside the gene matches. The CDR3 DNA sequence: TGTGCCAGCAGCTTGGGACAGTGGGGCTACACCTTC. Translation gives CASSLGQWGYTF.

This clone was seen a few times. The chain combines TRBV9 with TRBJ1-1; D is unresolved. The V gene lost 0 bases and the J gene lost 6 bases, with 12 bases spanning the gap. CDR3 length equals 14 residues. Germline lookup yields CDR1 SGDLS and CDR2 YYNGEE. CDR3 in DNA: TGTGCCAGCAGCGTAGGTGAGACCAATGCTGAAGCTTTCTTT. It is translated as CASSVGETNAEAFF.

The CDR3 DNA sequence: TGTGCCAGCAGTGCATACAGGGGACAAGAGACCCAGTACTTC. This sequence encodes CASSAYRGQETQYF. The chain combines TRBV27 with TRBJ2-5; 7 nucleotides agree with TRBD1. Germline values: CDR1 MNHEY, CDR2 SMNVEV (reference sequence). The length of the CDR3 is 14 residues. Unmatched junction bases numbered 5, after V lost 5 bases and J lost 2 bases.

The chain uses TRBV6-4 and TRBJ2-2; D gene ambiguous. This CDR3 contains 17 residues. Trimming cost V 0 bases and J 5 bases, with 16 bases left between them. CDR1 MRHNA and CDR2 SNTAGT come from the germline V gene. The CDR3 DNA reads TGTGCCAGCAGTGACTCGATAGGTGGTGATGGGACCGGGGAGCTGTTTTTT. This encodes CASSDSIGGDGTGELFF.

The rearrangement links TRBV10-3 to TRBJ2-2, with a tentative D call TRBD1 (6 bases). The germline V gene has CDR1 ENHRY and CDR2 SYGVKD. This CDR3 is 13 amino acids long. Trimming cost V 6 bases and J 3 bases, with 8 bases left between them. CDR3 nucleotide sequence: TGTGCCATCAGCACAGGGTACACCGGGGAGCTGTTTTTT. Translating it yields CAISTGYTGELFF.

The sample holds a few counts of this clone. The genes are TRBV5-1 and TRBJ2-3; D possibly uses TRBD1 or TRBD2 (5 bases each). Looked up from germline, CDR1 is SGHRS and CDR2 is YFSETQ. Trimming cost V 0 bases and J 10 bases, with 21 bases left between them. The CDR3 is 16 amino acids. The CDR3 DNA sequence: TGCGCCAGCAGCTTGGTTCCCGGGACCGACGGTTTCTCGCAGTATTTT. This sequence encodes CASSLVPGTDGFSQYF.